Each of the 27 T cell receptor beta chains below was sequenced from the same sample in a study of cytomegalovirus exposure and HLA in healthy donors. Both 60 Vbeta primers and 13 Jbeta primers went into the PCR. This table comes from immunoSEQ multiplex PCR, and its TCRdb copy is limited to in-frame clones, with some not included. The sample records approximately 110,000 clones, 55% to 75% being singletons. Sequencing was performed on PBMCs. Source of these receptors: a man aged 25-45 years in good health and CMV-seropositive.

This chain connects TRBV6-5 to TRBJ1-1; perhaps TRBD1 as D (5 bases). Trimming pared 2 bases from V and 3 bases from J, leaving 13 bases between. The CDR3 has 15 residues. Germline lookup yields CDR1 MNHEY and CDR2 SVGAGI. The CDR3 region is CASSYGARQYTEAFF. The CDR3 region has the DNA TGTGCCAGCAGTTACGGAGCTCGACAGTACACTGAAGCTTTCTTT.

This clone was detected once. This chain joins TRBV7-3 and TRBJ2-5; 8 bases map to TRBD2. The V segment lost 2 bases and the J segment 4 bases; nucleotides outside the gene matches: 3. Germline V gives CDR1 SGHTA, CDR2 FQGTGA. This CDR3 is 14 amino acids long. The CDR3 here is CASSLGLAGETQYF. DNA for the CDR3: TGTGCCAGCAGCTTAGGGCTAGCGGGAGAGACCCAGTACTTC. Full variable domain (missing parts from reference TRBV7-3 and TRBJ2-5): GAGVSQTPSNKVTEKGKYVELRCDPISGHTALYWYRQSLGQGPEFLIYFQGTGAADDSGLPNDRFFAVRPEGSVSTLKIQRTERGDSAVYLCASSLGLAGETQYFGPGTRLLVL.

The chain joins TRBV27 to TRBJ1-2; TRBD1 agrees at 8 bases. J lost 8 bases, V lost 6 bases, and 11 bases had no gene match. The CDR3 spans 14 residues. Looked up from germline, CDR1 is MNHEY and CDR2 is SMNVEV (reference sequence). The CDR3 loop reads CASSFRQGIAGYTF. For the CDR3, the DNA is TGTGCCAGCAGCTTCAGACAGGGGATCGCAGGCTACACCTTC.

The chain has TRBV4-3 and TRBJ2-1; 7 bases agree with TRBD2. The germline gives CDR1 LGHNA, CDR2 YSLEER. CDR3 length equals 16 residues. V lost 0 bases and J lost 2; bases outside the gene matches: 4. Here the CDR3 DNA reads TGCGCCAGCAGCCAAGAACCCCTAGCGGCCTACAATGAGCAGTTCTTC. Amino acids: CASSQEPLAAYNEQFF.

The chain employs TRBV5-4 and TRBJ2-5; tentative D call: TRBD2 (7 bases). Germline CDR1 and CDR2: SGHNT and YYREEE (reference sequence). The CDR3 is made up of 15 amino acids. Trimming took 1 base from V and 4 from J, leaving 14 bases between them. The CDR3 loop is CASSLRGAGGETQYF. In DNA form, the CDR3 reads TGTGCCAGCAGCTTGCGGGGGGCCGGAGGAGAGACCCAGTACTTC.

This chain connects TRBV5-1 to TRBJ2-1; D perhaps matches TRBD2 (5 bases). Trimming took 0 bases from V and 1 from J, leaving 11 bases between them. Germline V lookup: CDR1 SGHRS, CDR2 YFSETQ. This CDR3 has 16 residues. CDR3: CASSLGRVQSYNEQFF. CDR3 DNA: TGCGCCAGCAGCTTGGGGCGGGTCCAGTCCTACAATGAGCAGTTCTTC.

This sequence joins TRBV4-1 and TRBJ2-7; tentatively, D is TRBD2 (6 bases). Trimming cost V 5 bases and J 4 bases, with 15 bases left between them. CDR1 and CDR2 from the germline V gene are MGHRA and YSYEKL. The CDR3 is 14 amino acids. The CDR3 spells CASSEGRGTYEQYF. CDR3 in DNA: TGCGCCAGCAGCGAGGGACGAGGGACTTACGAGCAGTACTTC.

The chain links TRBV5-5 to TRBJ1-1; TRBD1 matches 7 bases. There are 15 residues in the CDR3. J gave up 0 bases and V 4 bases, and 6 bases lay outside the gene matches. Germline assignment: CDR1 SGHKS and CDR2 YYEKEE (reference sequence). The CDR3 nucleotides are TGTGCCAGCAGCAGAGGGGGCGGCATGAACACTGAAGCTTTCTTT. It encodes CASSRGGGMNTEAFF.

The V and J genes are TRBV9 and TRBJ1-2, with TRBD1 as a possible D gene (6 bases). With 3 bases removed from V and 8 bases from J, the gap between germline ends came to 17 bases. CDR1 is SGDLS and CDR2 is YYNGEE in the germline V gene. The CDR3 spans 14 residues. The CDR3 DNA is TGTGCCAGCAGCGGAGAACAGGGAAGCGGAGGCTACACCTTC. The encoded protein is CASSGEQGSGGYTF.

J is TRBJ2-3 and V is TRBV9, with 11 bases matching TRBD2. This CDR3 is 18 amino acids long. With V trimmed by 0 bases and J by 0 bases, 6 bases remained unmatched. Germline CDR1 is SGDLS and CDR2 is YYNGEE. DNA for the CDR3: TGTGCCAGCAGCGTAGCGATAGCGGGAGGGACTAGCACAGATACGCAGTATTTT. Amino acid sequence: CASSVAIAGGTSTDTQYF.

This sequence joins TRBV19 and TRBJ2-1; TRBD2 aligns across 8 bases. Germline V lookup: CDR1 LNHDA, CDR2 SQIVND (reference sequence). The CDR3 length is 15 residues. V gave up 3 bases and J gave up 4 bases; unmatched junction bases: 5. CDR3 DNA sequence: TGTGCCAGTAGTATCGGCGGGAGGCTGTACAATGAGCAGTTCTTC. It translates to CASSIGGRLYNEQFF.

The chain recombines TRBV7-8 with TRBJ1-4; D not resolved. The CDR3 loop spans 17 amino acids. CDR1 and CDR2 from the germline V gene are SGHVS and FQNEAQ. The V and J ends lost 6 bases and 2 bases respectively, with 19 bases between them. CDR3 loop: CASRLSVRLVTNEKLFF. CDR3 nucleotide sequence: TGTGCCAGCAGGCTTTCCGTGAGGCTGGTGACTAATGAAAAACTGTTTTTT.

The rearrangement uses TRBV5-1 and TRBJ1-2; D is unclear. The germline V gene has CDR1 SGHRS and CDR2 YFSETQ. The CDR3 totals 14 residues. Trimming pared 0 bases from V and 2 bases from J, leaving 8 bases between. For the CDR3, the DNA is TGCGCCAGCAGCTTGGATGTCAGAAACTATGGCTACACCTTC. Translating it yields CASSLDVRNYGYTF. Filled out from reference TRBV5-1 and TRBJ1-2, the complete variable domain reads KAGVTQTPRYLIKTRGQQVTLSCSPISGHRSVSWYQQTPGQGLQFLFEYFSETQRNKGNFPGRFSGRQFSNSRSEMNVSTLELGDSALYLCASSLDVRNYGYTFGSGTRLTVV.

The rearrangement links TRBV27 to TRBJ2-1, with 10 bases lining up with TRBD2. Trimming cost V 6 bases and J 2 bases; bases outside gene matches: 4. The CDR3 contains 15 residues. CDR1 is MNHEY, CDR2 SMNVEV, per germline (reference sequence). In DNA, the CDR3 is TGTGCCAGCAGCATTCTAGCGGGAGCCTACAATGAGCAGTTCTTC. This sequence encodes CASSILAGAYNEQFF.

The rearrangement uses TRBV2 and TRBJ2-3, with TRBD2 matching over 13 bases. Per the germline V gene, CDR1 is SNHLY and CDR2 is FYNNEI. The CDR3 is made up of 16 amino acids. The V and J ends lost 6 bases and 8 bases, in that order; junction bases with no gene match: 11. The CDR3 sequence is CASSGLAGALRGTQYF. The CDR3 nucleotides are TGTGCCAGCAGCGGACTAGCGGGGGCCCTCAGGGGTACGCAGTATTTT.

CDR3 sequence (DNA): TGTGCCAGCTCACCCGTAGATAGCGGGAGGACCGAGCAGTACGTC. Translation: CASSPVDSGRTEQYV. The genes are TRBV18 and TRBJ2-7; 10 positions match TRBD2. This CDR3 spans 15 amino acids. Losses at the gene ends were 3 bases for V and 6 bases for J; bases not matched to a gene: 8. Germline-derived CDR1 and CDR2 are KGHSH and LQKENI.

A few counts support this clone. The CDR3 sequence is CASSLASRGVYEQYF. CDR3 DNA: TGTGCCAGCAGCTTAGCATCCCGGGGGGTATACGAGCAGTACTTC. The chain recombines TRBV7-8 with TRBJ2-7; 7 nucleotides match TRBD2. CDR1 SGHVS and CDR2 FQNEAQ come from the germline V gene. V lost 0 bases and J lost 4; bases outside the gene matches: 6. This CDR3 is built from 15 residues.

V usage is TRBV4-3 and J usage is TRBJ1-6; tentative D call: TRBD1 (5 bases). From germline, CDR1 is LGHNA and CDR2 YSLEER. V was shortened by 1 base and J by 9 bases, with 13 bases between the two germline ends. This CDR3 has 15 residues. The CDR3 sequence is CASSQGQLGSSPLHF. The CDR3 DNA sequence: TGCGCCAGCAGCCAAGGACAGCTCGGCAGTTCACCCCTCCACTTT.

DNA of the CDR3: TGTGCCAGCAGCCTTCCCCTCGGGACAGGGGGCTATTCAGGAACCGAGCAGTACTTC. It encodes CASSLPLGTGGYSGTEQYF. This rearrangement joins TRBV7-6 to TRBJ2-5; 12 bases fit TRBD1. The DNA end favors TRBJ2-7, so the J call may be wrong. This CDR3 region has 19 residues. CDR1 is SGHVS, CDR2 FNYEAQ, per germline.

V is TRBV7-9 and J is TRBJ1-4; D remains ambiguous. Germline V gene lookup returns CDR1 SEHNR and CDR2 FQNEAQ (reference sequence). CDR3 length: 13 amino acids. Trimming took off 1 base at V and 8 bases at J, with 8 bases between the two ends. The CDR3, as DNA: TGTGCCAGCAGCTTAGTGGGCAGCGAAAAACTGTTTTTT. Translation: CASSLVGSEKLFF. Using reference TRBV7-9 and TRBJ1-4 for the parts outside the CDR3, the full variable domain is DTGVSQNPRHKITKRGQNVTFRCDPISEHNRLYWYRQTLGQGPEFLTYFQNEAQLEKSRLLSDRFSAERPKGSFSTLEIQRTEQGDSAMYLCASSLVGSEKLFFGSGTQLSVL.

Regarding this clone: The junction shows a germline mismatch at one end, possibly a read error. The J gene is TRBJ1-1, the V gene TRBV9; 7 bases line up with TRBD1. The germline V gene has CDR1 SGDLS and CDR2 YYNGEE. The CDR3 contains 15 residues. In DNA form, the CDR3 reads TGTACCAGCAGCGCTCTAGGGGGCAGGGACACTGAAGCTTTCTTT. It codes for CTSSALGGRDTEAFF.

The chain combines TRBV29-1 with TRBJ2-3; 10 bases fit TRBD1. Trimming took 8 bases from V and 3 from J; bases not matched to a gene: 8. The CDR3 loop spans 14 amino acids. Looked up from germline, CDR1 is SQVTM and CDR2 is ANQGSEA. This chain's CDR3 is CSLRDRGMTDTQYF. The CDR3 DNA follows: TGCAGCTTACGGGACAGGGGAATGACAGATACGCAGTATTTT.

The chain uses TRBV2 and TRBJ2-5; D perhaps matches TRBD1 (6 bases). Germline V lookup: CDR1 SNHLY, CDR2 FYNNEI. V gave up 7 bases and J gave up 2 bases, with 17 bases separating them. The CDR3 covers 15 residues. As DNA, the CDR3 is TGTGCCAGCAAACAGGGAAGATCACTTCAAGAGACCCAGTACTTC. It is translated as CASKQGRSLQETQYF. Variable domain in full (rest from reference TRBV2 and TRBJ2-5): EPEVTQTPSHQVTQMGQEVILRCVPISNHLYFYWYRQILGQKVEFLVSFYNNEISEKSEIFDDQFSVERPDGSNFTLKIRSTKLEDSAMYFCASKQGRSLQETQYFGPGTRLLVL.

The V and J genes are TRBV5-1 and TRBJ2-7; the D gene is possibly TRBD2 (6 bases). Trimming shortened V by 4 bases and J by 5 bases, and 19 bases separated the two germline ends. This CDR3 is 15 amino acids long. Per the germline V gene, CDR1 is SGHRS and CDR2 is YFSETQ. As DNA, the CDR3 is TGCGCCAGCAGCCCGATGACTAGTTTAAGGGACGAGCAGTACTTC. This sequence encodes CASSPMTSLRDEQYF.

CDR3 amino acids: CASSYTSFGQFF. The CDR3 DNA reads TGTGCCAGCAGCTACACCTCCTTTGGGCAGTTCTTC. The chain joins TRBV11-2 to TRBJ2-1; D is undetermined. The germline V gene has CDR1 SGHAT and CDR2 FQNNGV. With 4 bases removed from V and 12 bases from J, the gap between germline ends came to 13 bases. This CDR3 is 12 amino acids long. Together with reference TRBV11-2 and TRBJ2-1, the CDR3 gives the full variable domain: EAGVAQSPRYKIIEKRQSVAFWCNPISGHATLYWYQQILGQGPKLLIQFQNNGVVDDSQLPKDRFSAERLKGVDSTLKIQPAKLEDSAVYLCASSYTSFGQFFGPGTRLTVL.

This rearrangement joins TRBV6-5 to TRBJ1-5, with 9 bases aligning to TRBD1. Germline V CDR1 and CDR2: MNHEY, SVGAGI. The CDR3 runs to 15 residues. V was clipped by 9 bases and J by 3 bases; unmatched bases: 9. In DNA, the CDR3 is TGTGCCAGTTACAGGGGGCCAGGTACCAATCAGCCCCAGCATTTT. Protein sequence: CASYRGPGTNQPQHF.

In this sample, this clone turned up a few times. The V gene is TRBV10-3, the J gene TRBJ2-3; 7 bases are shared with TRBD2. Germline CDR1 ENHRY, CDR2 SYGVKD. Trimming cost V 3 bases and J 2 bases; bases outside gene matches: 8. This CDR3 region has 16 residues. The DNA of the CDR3 is TGTGCCATCAGTGACGGGGGGTCTCCTAACACAGATACGCAGTATTTT. The encoded protein is CAISDGGSPNTDTQYF.